This T cell receptor (beta chain) originates from a study of cytomegalovirus exposure and HLA in healthy donors. The PCR used 60 Vbeta and 13 Jbeta primers. Sequenced by immunoSEQ multiplex PCR; TCRdb stores in-frame clones only, minus some. The data hold approximately 140,000 clones, with around 79% observed a single time. Between the trimmed V and J ends, which lost 2 bases and 7 bases, there was a span of 11 bases. The V gene's germline CDR1 is KGHSH and CDR2 LQKENI. The CDR3 has 13 residues. Sequenced: PBMCs. V is TRBV18 and J is TRBJ1-1; the D gene is possibly TRBD1 (5 bases). This TCR came from a woman aged 45-65 years in good health and CMV-seropositive. The CDR3, as DNA: TGTGCCAGCTCACCAGACAGTTGGGGTGAAGCTTTCTTT. Encoded protein: CASSPDSWGEAFF.